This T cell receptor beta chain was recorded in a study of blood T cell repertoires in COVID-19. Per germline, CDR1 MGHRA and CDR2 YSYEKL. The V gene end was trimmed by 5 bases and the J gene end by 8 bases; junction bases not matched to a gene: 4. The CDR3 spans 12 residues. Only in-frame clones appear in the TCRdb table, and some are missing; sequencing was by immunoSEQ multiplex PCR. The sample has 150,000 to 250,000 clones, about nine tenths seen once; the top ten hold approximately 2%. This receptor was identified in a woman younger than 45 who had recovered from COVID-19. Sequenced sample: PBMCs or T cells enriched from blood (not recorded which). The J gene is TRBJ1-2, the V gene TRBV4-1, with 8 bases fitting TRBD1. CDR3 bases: TGCGCCAGCAGCTCCAGGGGGCTCGGCTACACCTTC. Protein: CASSSRGLGYTF.